A single sample is the source of the 19 T cell receptor beta chains below, sequenced in a study of cytomegalovirus exposure and HLA in healthy donors. The PCR was carried out with 60 Vbeta primers and 13 Jbeta primers. Data came from immunoSEQ multiplex PCR; TCRdb stores just in-frame clones and leaves some out. Of about 150,000 clones listed, about three quarters are singletons. Sequenced: PBMCs. Receptors were obtained from a man in his late teens or twenties in good health and CMV-seronegative.

The gene calls are TRBV7-9 and TRBJ1-3, with D hard to call. CDR3 size: 14 residues. Germline CDR1 is SEHNR and CDR2 is FQNEAQ (reference sequence). V was cut by 5 bases and J by 0 bases, with 8 bases left in between. Here the CDR3 reads CASSLTSSGNTIYF. As DNA, the CDR3 is TGTGCCAGCAGCCTCACCAGCTCTGGAAACACCATATATTTT.

The gene calls are TRBV11-2 and TRBJ2-1; D is undetermined. The germline CDR1 and CDR2 sequences are SGHAT and FQNNGV. The CDR3 is made up of 13 amino acids. V lost 1 base and J lost 4, with 5 bases in between. CDR3 residues: CASSLGVYNEQFF. The CDR3 DNA reads as TGTGCCAGCAGCTTAGGAGTTTACAATGAGCAGTTCTTC.

This chain connects TRBV5-4 to TRBJ2-2, with TRBD2 matching over 8 bases. CDR1 is SGHNT, CDR2 YYREEE, per germline (reference sequence). This CDR3 is 17 amino acids long. The V gene end was trimmed by 4 bases and the J gene end by 3 bases; junction bases not matched to a gene: 11. CDR3 loop: CASSTPSSGGDTGELFF. DNA for the CDR3: TGTGCCAGCAGCACCCCCTCCTCGGGGGGGGACACCGGGGAGCTGTTTTTT.

The chain is built from TRBV9 and TRBJ2-3; weak D call: TRBD2 (6 bases). V was cut by 2 bases and J by 2 bases, with 21 bases left in between. This CDR3 contains 18 residues. The germline gives CDR1 SGDLS, CDR2 YYNGEE. Here the CDR3 DNA reads TGTGCCAGCAGCGTGGGGGGTGGAGCGGGCTTTACCACAGATACGCAGTATTTT. It encodes CASSVGGGAGFTTDTQYF.

This clone appeared once. This rearrangement joins TRBV7-9 to TRBJ2-5, with 8 bases matching TRBD1. V lost 6 bases to trimming and J lost 5 bases; unmatched junction nucleotides: 11. The V gene's germline CDR1 is SEHNR and CDR2 FQNEAQ (reference sequence). The CDR3 is made up of 15 amino acids. The CDR3 loop is CASRLGQGVHETQYF. The CDR3 region has the DNA TGTGCCAGCAGACTTGGACAGGGTGTGCACGAGACCCAGTACTTC.

V and J are TRBV30 and TRBJ1-5; TRBD1 is a possible D gene (6 bases). The CDR3 is 15 residues long. Trimming stripped 0 bases from V and 4 bases from J, with 13 bases between. Germline V gene sequence: CDR1 GTSNPN, CDR2 SVGIG (reference sequence). In DNA, the CDR3 is TGTGCCTGGAGTGTACAGGAGACAGGTAATCAGCCCCAGCATTTT. This gives the protein CAWSVQETGNQPQHF.

The V call is TRBV9, the J call TRBJ2-3; 9 positions agree with TRBD2. The length of the CDR3 is 14 residues. After removal of 0 bases from V and 6 bases from J, the junction contained 2 bases not matched to a gene. Germline loops: CDR1 SGDLS, CDR2 YYNGEE. CDR3 in DNA: TGTGCCAGCAGCGTAGCTGGGACTAGCGATACGCAGTATTTT. Translated, it gives CASSVAGTSDTQYF.

J is TRBJ2-7 and V is TRBV5-4; D is possibly TRBD2 (6 bases). V lost 5 bases, J lost 7 bases, and 22 bases lay in between. The germline V gene has CDR1 SGHNT and CDR2 YYREEE (reference sequence). The CDR3 sequence is 15 residues long. CDR3 sequence (DNA): TGTGCCAGCAGACAGGACGGGGGAGCAGTGGGAGAGCAGTACTTC. Protein product: CASRQDGGAVGEQYF.

This rearrangement joins TRBV27 to TRBJ2-1; perhaps TRBD2 as D (6 bases). The CDR3 totals 14 residues. CDR1 and CDR2 (germline): MNHEY, SMNVEV (reference sequence). V dropped 5 bases and J dropped 9 bases, with 17 bases sitting between them. Here the CDR3 reads CASSLTSGGGEQFF. The CDR3 DNA reads as TGTGCCAGCAGTCTGACTAGTGGAGGAGGTGAGCAGTTCTTC.

The chain joins TRBV27 to TRBJ1-2; a weak D match, TRBD1 (5 bases). Per germline, CDR1 MNHEY and CDR2 SMNVEV (reference sequence). The V and J ends lost 5 bases and 7 bases respectively, with 26 bases between them. The CDR3 loop spans 17 amino acids. In DNA, the CDR3 is TGTGCCAGCAGTCCAAGCCCTCCCAGGGTTTCGTTCGCTGGCTACACCTTC. Translated: CASSPSPPRVSFAGYTF.

The V call is TRBV4-3, the J call TRBJ2-3; TRBD2 matches 7 bases. The CDR3 covers 16 residues. V lost 4 bases, J lost 2 bases, and 9 bases stayed unmatched. CDR1 and CDR2 (germline): LGHNA, YSLEER. DNA of the CDR3: TGCGCCAGCAGCCCTACGCACGGGACTACCACAGATACGCAGTATTTT. The encoded protein is CASSPTHGTTTDTQYF.

This clone was found once. The J gene is TRBJ2-7, the V gene TRBV7-2, with D perhaps TRBD2 (6 bases). CDR3 length: 15 residues. Germline V gene sequence: CDR1 SGHTA, CDR2 FQGNSA. Trimming removed 4 bases from V and 4 bases from J, with 17 bases in between. The DNA of the CDR3 is TGTGCCAGCAGCTCTACCGGGACTCCTCTTTACGAGCAGTACTTC. Translation: CASSSTGTPLYEQYF.

The chain recombines TRBV19 with TRBJ2-7; TRBD2 matches at 12 bases. V dropped 5 bases and J dropped 1; count of bases not matched to a gene: 12. This CDR3 is built from 18 residues. Germline loops: CDR1 LNHDA, CDR2 SQIVND (reference sequence). The CDR3 loop is CASSLHSLAGGVSYEQYF. The CDR3 region has the DNA TGTGCCAGTAGTCTCCACTCACTAGCGGGAGGAGTGTCCTACGAGCAGTACTTC.

V is TRBV14 and J is TRBJ2-7; 8 bases map to TRBD1. The V and J ends lost 4 bases and 4 bases, in that order; junction bases with no gene match: 3. The germline gives CDR1 SGHDN, CDR2 FVKESK. This CDR3 spans 13 amino acids. CDR3 in DNA: TGTGCCAGCAGCCGCCAGGGGGCTTACGAGCAGTACTTC. Its protein is CASSRQGAYEQYF.

The chain uses TRBV9 and TRBJ2-2; a possible D gene is TRBD1 (6 bases). The ends were cut back, 0 bases at V and 7 bases at J, with 10 bases in the middle. Germline assignment: CDR1 SGDLS and CDR2 YYNGEE. The CDR3 is 14 amino acids. CDR3 protein: CASSVAQGIGELFF. The CDR3 DNA is TGTGCCAGCAGCGTAGCGCAGGGGATCGGGGAGCTGTTTTTT.

This chain uses TRBV2 with TRBJ2-1; 11 bases line up with TRBD2. Germline CDR1 is SNHLY and CDR2 is FYNNEI. Germline trimming cut 8 bases from V and 4 bases from J; bases unmatched to any gene: 4. The CDR3 consists of 14 residues. In DNA, the CDR3 is TGTGCCAGCGGGGGACTAGCGGCTTACAATGAGCAGTTCTTC. It translates to CASGGLAAYNEQFF.

Only one count was recorded for this clone. CDR3 region: CSAEETGFEQYF. The CDR3 nucleotides read TGCAGCGCCGAAGAAACAGGGTTCGAGCAGTACTTC. The chain is built from TRBV29-1 and TRBJ2-7; possibly TRBD1 for D (6 bases). CDR1 and CDR2 from the germline V gene are SQVTM and ANQGSEA. Deletions cut 7 bases from V and 6 bases from J, with 16 bases between. The CDR3 loop spans 12 amino acids.

The CDR3 coding sequence is TGCGCCAGCAGCCCATCTTACGGGACAGGGATGTATGGCTACACCTTC. Translating it yields CASSPSYGTGMYGYTF. The chain links TRBV4-1 to TRBJ1-2; 9 positions match TRBD1. CDR1 MGHRA and CDR2 YSYEKL come from the germline V gene. This CDR3 region has 16 residues. The trim removed 4 bases at V and 5 bases at J, leaving 11 bases unmatched.

The chain links TRBV5-6 to TRBJ2-1, with TRBD2 as a possible D gene (6 bases). Germline lookup yields CDR1 SGHDT and CDR2 YYEEEE. The CDR3 covers 15 residues. Trimming removed 3 bases at V and 4 bases at J, with 14 bases between. This chain's CDR3 is CASSSGLPLYNEQFF. The CDR3, as DNA: TGTGCCAGCAGCTCAGGACTACCCTTATACAATGAGCAGTTCTTC.